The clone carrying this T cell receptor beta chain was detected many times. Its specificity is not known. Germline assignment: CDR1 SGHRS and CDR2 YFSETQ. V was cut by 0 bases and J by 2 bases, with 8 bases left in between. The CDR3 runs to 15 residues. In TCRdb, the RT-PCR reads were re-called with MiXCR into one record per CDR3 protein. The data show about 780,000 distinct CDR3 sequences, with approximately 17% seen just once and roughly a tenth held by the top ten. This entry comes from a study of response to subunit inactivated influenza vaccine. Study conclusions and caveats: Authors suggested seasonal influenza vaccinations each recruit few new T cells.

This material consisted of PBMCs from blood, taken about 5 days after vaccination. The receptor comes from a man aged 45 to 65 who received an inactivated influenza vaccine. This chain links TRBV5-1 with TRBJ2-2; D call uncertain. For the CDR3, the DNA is TGCGCCAGCAGCTTGGAGACTGTAAACACCGGGGAGCTGTTTTTT. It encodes CASSLETVNTGELFF. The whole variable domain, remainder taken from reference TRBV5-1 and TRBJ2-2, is KAGVTQTPRYLIKTRGQQVTLSCSPISGHRSVSWYQQTPGQGLQFLFEYFSETQRNKGNFPGRFSGRQFSNSRSEMNVSTLELGDSALYLCASSLETVNTGELFFGEGSRLTVL.